The 3 T cell receptor beta chains below come from one sample, sequenced in a study of glioma-infiltrating T cells after dendritic cell vaccination. Here immunoSEQ multiplex PCR was the method, and the copy in TCRdb shows in-frame clones only, minus some. The sample yields fewer than 45,000 clones, around 80% seen once. Sequencing was performed on blood, taken before dendritic cell vaccination. These TCRs come from a human donor with glioblastoma.

The J gene is TRBJ1-1, the V gene TRBV19, with D unresolved. CDR3 length equals 15 residues. Germline assignment: CDR1 LNHDA and CDR2 SQIVND (reference sequence). V was pared by 4 bases and J by 1 base, with 13 bases between. CDR3 nucleotides: TGTGCCAGTAGTACCCTTATGGAGACGAACACTGAAGCTTTCTTT. Its protein product is CASSTLMETNTEAFF.

The V call is TRBV4-2, the J call TRBJ2-1, with 7 positions matching TRBD2. With 0 bases clipped from V and 4 bases from J, the junction kept 6 bases outside the gene matches. The CDR3 spans 16 residues. Per germline, CDR1 LGHNA and CDR2 YNFKEQ. The CDR3 loop reads CASSQEVAGIYNEQFF. The CDR3 DNA is TGTGCCAGCAGCCAAGAAGTAGCGGGTATTTACAATGAGCAGTTCTTC.

The rearrangement links TRBV7-3 to TRBJ2-3; 8 bases agree with TRBD2. The V gene end was trimmed by 5 bases and the J gene end by 7 bases; junction bases not matched to a gene: 14. Germline assignment: CDR1 SGHTA and CDR2 FQGTGA. The CDR3 has 16 residues. CDR3 amino acids: CASSPRSGGAGNTQYF. The CDR3 region has the DNA TGTGCCAGCAGCCCCCGTTCCGGGGGGGCAGGAAATACGCAGTATTTT.